Presented here are 21 T cell receptor beta chains from one specimen sequenced in a study (dated by TCRdb to the mid-2010s). Libraries were prepared through RT-PCR. Sequencing was carried out with an Illumina MiSeq. TCRdb itself trimmed the public reads at Q25 with fastp, ran MiXCR and retained productive beta chains. Every CDR3 protein is listed once, alongside the most common genes and DNA of its rows. The sample table holds 650,000 to 800,000 distinct CDR3 sequences, of which 14% were seen once. 3.6% of the sample is in the top ten clones. Sequenced input: memory CD4+ T cells from blood. The source is a female donor in good health, serving as a healthy control.

Many counts were recorded for this clonotype. The chain links TRBV15 to TRBJ2-1, with 8 bases aligning to TRBD2. J gave up 1 base and V 2 bases, and 4 bases lay outside the gene matches. Looked up from germline, CDR1 is LNHNV and CDR2 is YYDKDF (reference sequence). CDR3 length: 16 residues. CDR3 in amino acids: CATSRRSGGSYNEQFF. CDR3 DNA sequence: TGTGCCACCAGCAGAAGAAGCGGGGGTTCCTACAATGAGCAGTTCTTC.

This clonotype has only one observation. This chain joins TRBV30 and TRBJ2-3, with 9 bases aligning to TRBD1. The V gene's germline CDR1 is GTSNPN and CDR2 SVGIG (reference sequence). V was pared by 1 base and J by 4 bases, with 12 bases of the junction left unmatched. The length of the CDR3 is 17 residues. In nucleotides, the CDR3 is TGTGCCTGGAGTGCAACTCCGGGACAGGGTATCGCAGATACGCAGTATTTT. As protein: CAWSATPGQGIADTQYF.

This clonotype has at least ten counts. The gene calls are TRBV12-3 or TRBV12-4 and TRBJ1-1, with 7 nucleotides matching TRBD1. J was trimmed by 5 bases and V by 3 bases; bases with no gene match: 3. This CDR3 region has 13 residues. The CDR3 region is CASSFSRGTEAFF. The CDR3 coding sequence is TGTGCCAGCAGTTTTAGCAGGGGGACTGAAGCTTTCTTT.

CDR3 residues: CASSLVQGIGELFF. CDR3 nucleotides: TGTGCCAGCAGTTTGGTCCAGGGTATCGGGGAGCTGTTTTTT. The chain carries TRBV28 and TRBJ2-2, with D maybe TRBD1 (5 bases). The CDR3 totals 14 residues. Germline V gene sequence: CDR1 MDHEN, CDR2 SYDVKM. Trimming took 3 bases from V and 7 from J, leaving 12 bases between them.

The chain carries TRBV11-2 and TRBJ2-3, with no clear D. Germline V gives CDR1 SGHAT, CDR2 FQNNGV. Trimming cost V 8 bases and J 1 base, with 13 bases left between them. The CDR3 runs 14 residues. CDR3 DNA: TGTGCCAGCGGACCTCTCCGGGGCACAGATACGCAGTATTTT. This codes for CASGPLRGTDTQYF.

This clonotype was found a few times. The chain carries TRBV14 and TRBJ2-3; 8 bases line up with TRBD2. The germline CDR1 and CDR2 sequences are SGHDN and FVKESK. The V gene end was trimmed by 1 base and the J gene end by 3 bases; junction bases not matched to a gene: 6. The CDR3 covers 16 residues. CDR3 coding DNA: TGTGCCAGCAGCCAAGTGTTGAGCGGGAGTACAGATACGCAGTATTTT. Protein sequence: CASSQVLSGSTDTQYF.

A few counts support this clonotype. V and J are TRBV27 and TRBJ2-7; no reliable D call. CDR3 length: 11 amino acids. V gave up 9 bases and J gave up 3 bases, with 9 bases separating them. Germline-derived CDR1 and CDR2 are MNHEY and SMNVEV (reference sequence). This CDR3 reads CARLRCYEQYF. For the CDR3, the DNA is TGTGCCAGATTAAGATGCTACGAGCAGTACTTC.

This rearrangement joins TRBV7-9 to TRBJ1-5; TRBD1 might be the D (6 bases). This CDR3 comprises 15 residues. Trimming cost V 7 bases and J 0 bases, with 13 bases left between them. CDR1 SEHNR and CDR2 FQNEAQ come from the germline V gene (reference sequence). The CDR3 reads CASTLRGYSNQPQHF. In DNA, the CDR3 is TGTGCCAGCACCCTTAGGGGGTATAGCAATCAGCCCCAGCATTTT. The full variable domain, its missing parts supplied by reference TRBV7-9 and TRBJ1-5, is DTGVSQNPRHKITKRGQNVTFRCDPISEHNRLYWYRQTLGQGPEFLTYFQNEAQLEKSRLLSDRFSAERPKGSFSTLEIQRTEQGDSAMYLCASTLRGYSNQPQHFGDGTRLSIL.

This clonotype was observed a few times. The rearrangement links TRBV12-3 or TRBV12-4 to TRBJ1-6, with D possibly matching TRBD1 (6 bases). The CDR3 loop spans 15 amino acids. Between the trimmed V and J ends, which lost 4 bases and 10 bases, there was a span of 17 bases. Written as DNA, the CDR3 is TGTGCCAGCAGTTGGGGGCGGGGTGCGGGGTCACCCCTCCACTTT. Translated, it gives CASSWGRGAGSPLHF.

This clonotype was seen repeatedly, ten times or more. The chain employs TRBV7-2 and TRBJ1-5; unclear D gene. With 3 bases removed from V and 2 bases from J, the gap between germline ends came to 5 bases. The germline gives CDR1 SGHTA, CDR2 FQGNSA. This CDR3 comprises 13 residues. This CDR3 is CASSFERNQPQHF. CDR3 in DNA: TGTGCCAGCAGCTTCGAACGCAATCAGCCCCAGCATTTT.

The chain combines TRBV5-1 with TRBJ2-5; 9 bases line up with TRBD2. The V gene's germline CDR1 is SGHRS and CDR2 YFSETQ. After removal of 2 bases from V and 5 bases from J, the junction contained 7 bases not matched to a gene. This CDR3 spans 15 amino acids. Written as DNA, the CDR3 is TGCGCCAGCAGCTTTAGCGGGAGTAATGCGGAGACCCAGTACTTC. Translating it yields CASSFSGSNAETQYF.

J is TRBJ2-3 and V is TRBV7-2; 12 positions match TRBD2. The CDR3 covers 16 residues. Germline V gene data show CDR1 as SGHTA and CDR2 as FQGNSA. With V trimmed by 4 bases and J by 3 bases, 5 bases remained unmatched. CDR3 bases: TGTGCCAGCAGCTCCTCTAGCGGGAGGGCGACAGATACGCAGTATTTT. This gives the protein CASSSSSGRATDTQYF.

V gene TRBV15 combines with J gene TRBJ2-7; perhaps TRBD1 as D (6 bases). There are 15 residues in the CDR3. CDR1 and CDR2 from the germline V gene are LNHNV and YYDKDF (reference sequence). V lost 3 bases and J lost 3, with 15 bases in between. CDR3 protein: CATSSPNRAIYEQYF. CDR3 sequence (DNA): TGTGCCACCAGCAGCCCAAACAGGGCTATCTACGAGCAGTACTTC.

This clonotype was counted many times. The chain employs TRBV5-1 and TRBJ2-7; 7 bases are shared with TRBD1. Germline-derived CDR1 and CDR2 are SGHRS and YFSETQ. This CDR3 has 17 residues. V was clipped by 3 bases and J by 3 bases; unmatched bases: 15. The CDR3 reads CASSSYLGTASLYEQYF. DNA for the CDR3: TGCGCCAGCAGCTCTTACCTCGGGACAGCATCTCTCTACGAGCAGTACTTC.

This clonotype showed up just a few times. V usage is TRBV18 and J usage is TRBJ1-1, with D maybe TRBD1 (5 bases). Germline V lookup: CDR1 KGHSH, CDR2 LQKENI. The CDR3 has 17 amino acids. V lost 1 base and J 1 base, leaving 16 bases between the germline ends. The CDR3 coding sequence is TGTGCCAGCTCACCACGGGTGGCACGGGGGGGGAACACTGAAGCTTTCTTT. Translated: CASSPRVARGGNTEAFF.

The rearrangement joins TRBV6-5 to TRBJ2-7; D perhaps matches TRBD1 (5 bases). CDR1 is MNHEY and CDR2 is SVGAGI in the germline V gene. V was shortened by 8 bases and J by 6 bases, with 8 bases between the two germline ends. The CDR3 is 10 amino acids. CDR3 region: CASGAGEQYF. CDR3 nucleotides: TGTGCCAGCGGGGCCGGCGAGCAGTACTTC.

In the case of this clonotype: A read error is possible here, since a much larger clone lies one base away. The chain recombines TRBV20-1 with TRBJ2-3, with a tentative D call TRBD1 (6 bases). This CDR3 contains 14 residues. V shed 7 bases and J shed 5 bases, with 19 bases lying between them. Germline-derived CDR1 and CDR2 are DFQATT and SNEGSKA (reference sequence). CDR3 residues: CSGRLIQGGDTQYF. The CDR3 DNA reads as TGCAGTGGTAGGCTGATACAGGGCGGAGATACGCAGTATTTT.

In this sample, this clonotype turned up a few times. The V call is TRBV7-2, the J call TRBJ2-3; the D is unclear. The V end lost 5 bases, the J end lost 4 bases, and 10 bases lay between the germline ends. Germline V gene lookup returns CDR1 SGHTA and CDR2 FQGNSA. The CDR3 runs to 13 residues. In DNA form, the CDR3 reads TGTGCCAGCAGCCCCAACATGGCAGATACGCAGTATTTT. It specifies CASSPNMADTQYF.

The V gene is TRBV11-1, the J gene TRBJ2-7; 11 bases agree with TRBD2. The V segment lost 9 bases and the J segment 1 base; nucleotides outside the gene matches: 5. Germline V gene sequence: CDR1 SGHAT, CDR2 FQDESV (reference sequence). The CDR3 sequence is 14 residues long. CDR3 sequence (DNA): TGTGCCAGTCCCACTAGCGGGAGTTCCTACGAGCAGTACTTC. Translation: CASPTSGSSYEQYF.

This chain connects TRBV20-1 to TRBJ2-5; tentatively, D is TRBD1 (6 bases). CDR3 length equals 13 residues. Germline V gene lookup returns CDR1 DFQATT and CDR2 SNEGSKA (reference sequence). Trimming took 2 bases from V and 4 from J, leaving 11 bases between them. CDR3 sequence reads: CSARSAGVETQYF. CDR3 in DNA: TGCAGTGCTAGATCGGCAGGGGTAGAGACCCAGTACTTC.

This clonotype was counted many times. This chain uses TRBV7-8 with TRBJ2-7; D gene unclear. The CDR3 spans 15 residues. Looked up from germline, CDR1 is SGHVS and CDR2 is FQNEAQ. The ends were cut back, 0 bases at V and 3 bases at J, with 12 bases in the middle. Here the CDR3 reads CASSLAFNDGYEQYF. CDR3 sequence (DNA): TGTGCCAGCAGCTTAGCGTTCAACGACGGCTACGAGCAGTACTTC.